This T cell receptor (beta chain) originates from a study of vaccination effects on CD4 cells after COVID-19. Across the whole study: All participants had two doses of either the BNT162b2 or mRNA-1273 vaccine.

The protocol was immunoSEQ multiplex PCR, while the TCRdb copy is restricted to in-frame clones and leaves out a portion. This sample has about 24,000 clones, with approximately 83% found just once. The CDR3 sequence is 14 residues long. V shed 6 bases, J shed 4 bases, and the junction held 5 bases outside the gene matches. Per germline, CDR1 LGHDT and CDR2 YNNKEL (reference sequence). Study results and limitations: Late post-vaccination, clones induced by infection and those induced by vaccine underwent marked clonal contraction.

CD4+ T cells specific for antigen were expanded with viral peptide pools by the ViraFEST assay before sequencing. Following culture for around 10 days, CD4+ T cells were isolated. Having tested negative for nucleocapsid antibodies, the vaccine recipients showed no prior SARS-CoV-2 infection. As for this clone: Its specificity is unknown.

The chain is built from TRBV3-1 (or the pseudogene TRBV3-2) and TRBJ1-2; TRBD1 agrees at 10 bases. Here the sequenced sample was CD4+ T cells from PBMCs cultured with HCoV-NL63 spike peptides, taken before COVID-19 vaccination. The clonotype comes from a human donor who received a COVID-19 vaccine. CDR3 region: CASSAGQGIYGYTF. CDR3 sequence (DNA): TGTGCCAGCAGTGCGGGACAGGGGATCTATGGCTACACCTTC.